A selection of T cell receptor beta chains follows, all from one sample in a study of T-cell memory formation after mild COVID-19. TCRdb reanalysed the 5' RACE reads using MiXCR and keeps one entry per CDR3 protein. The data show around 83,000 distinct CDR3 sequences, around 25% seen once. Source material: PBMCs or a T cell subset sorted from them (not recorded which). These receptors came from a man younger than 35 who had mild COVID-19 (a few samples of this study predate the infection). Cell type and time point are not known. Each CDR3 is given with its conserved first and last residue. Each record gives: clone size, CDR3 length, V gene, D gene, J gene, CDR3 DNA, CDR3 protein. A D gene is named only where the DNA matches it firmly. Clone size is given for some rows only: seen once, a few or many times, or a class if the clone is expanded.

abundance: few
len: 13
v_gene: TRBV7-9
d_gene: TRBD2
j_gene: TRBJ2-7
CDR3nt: TGTGCCAGCAGCTTATTTACTAGCGGCGAGCAGTACTTC
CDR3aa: CASSLFTSGEQYF

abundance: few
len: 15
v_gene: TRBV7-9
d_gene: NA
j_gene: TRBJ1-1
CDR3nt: TGTGCCAGCAGCCTACGGGGGGGCAAGAACACTGAAGCTTTCTTT
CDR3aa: CASSLRGGKNTEAFF

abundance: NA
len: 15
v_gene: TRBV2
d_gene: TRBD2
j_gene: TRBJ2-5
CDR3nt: TGTGCCAGCAGGATGGGGACTAGCCCTGGGGAGACCCAGTACTTC
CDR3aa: CASRMGTSPGETQYF

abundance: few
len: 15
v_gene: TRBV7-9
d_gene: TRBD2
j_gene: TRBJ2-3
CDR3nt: TGTGCCAGCAGCACCCCGACTAGCGGCACAGATACGCAGTATTTT
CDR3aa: CASSTPTSGTDTQYF

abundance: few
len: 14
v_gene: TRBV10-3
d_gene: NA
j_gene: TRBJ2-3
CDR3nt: TGTGCCATCAGTGCCCGACTAGGCACAGATACGCAGTATTTT
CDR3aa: CAISARLGTDTQYF

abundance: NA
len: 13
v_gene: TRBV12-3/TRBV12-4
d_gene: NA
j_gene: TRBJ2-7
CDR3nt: TGTGCCAGCAGTTTCAGGTTTGGGTCCGGGCAGTACTTC
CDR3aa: CASSFRFGSGQYF

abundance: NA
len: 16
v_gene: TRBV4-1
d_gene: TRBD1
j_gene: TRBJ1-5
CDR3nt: TGCGCCAGCAGCCCTACCCTCCGGGACAGAAATCAGCCCCAGCATTTT
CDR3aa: CASSPTLRDRNQPQHF

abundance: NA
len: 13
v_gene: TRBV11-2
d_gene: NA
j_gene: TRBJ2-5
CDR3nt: TGTGCCGGCAGCTTAGACAGCCAAGAGACCCAGTACTTC
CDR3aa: CAGSLDSQETQYF

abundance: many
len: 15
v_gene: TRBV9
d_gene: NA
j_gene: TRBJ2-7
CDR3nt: TGTGCCAGCAGCGCGGACGTCAGCCGGGCCTACGAGCAGTACTTC
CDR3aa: CASSADVSRAYEQYF

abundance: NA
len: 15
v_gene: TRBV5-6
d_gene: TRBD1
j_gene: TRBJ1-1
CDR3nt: TGTGCCAGCGGCAGGGGGTTTAGGACTGACACTGAAGCTTTCTTT
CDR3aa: CASGRGFRTDTEAFF

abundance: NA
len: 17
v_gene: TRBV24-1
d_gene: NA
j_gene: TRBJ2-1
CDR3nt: TGTGCCACCAGTGCCAACGAACCGGGACGTAGCTACAATGAGCAGTTCTTC
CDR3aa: CATSANEPGRSYNEQFF

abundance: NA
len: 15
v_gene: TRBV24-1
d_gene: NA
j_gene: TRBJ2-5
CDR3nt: TGTGCCACCTGTGGGTTCCGGCTACCCCAGGGGACCCAGTACTTC
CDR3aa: CATCGFRLPQGTQYF

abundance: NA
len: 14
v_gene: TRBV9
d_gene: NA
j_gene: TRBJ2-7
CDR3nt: TGTGCCAGCAGCGCCGGGGGACCCTCCTACGAGCAGTACTTC
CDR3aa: CASSAGGPSYEQYF

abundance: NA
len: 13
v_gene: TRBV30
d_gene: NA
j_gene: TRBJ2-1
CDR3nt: TGTGCCTGGAGCGTGCCTTTGAAACTAGGGGAGTTCTTC
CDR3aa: CAWSVPLKLGEFF

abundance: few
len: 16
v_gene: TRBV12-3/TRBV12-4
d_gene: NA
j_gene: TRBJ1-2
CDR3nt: TGTGCCAGCAGTCGCACAGAAAGGACAGCTAACTATGGCTACACCTTC
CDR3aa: CASSRTERTANYGYTF

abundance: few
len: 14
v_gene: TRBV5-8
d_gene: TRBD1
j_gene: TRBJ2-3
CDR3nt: TGTGCCAGCAGCTCAGGACAGGGGGCAGATACGCAGTATTTT
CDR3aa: CASSSGQGADTQYF

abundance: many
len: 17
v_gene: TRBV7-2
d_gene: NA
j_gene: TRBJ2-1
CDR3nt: TGTGCCAGCAGCTCAGGATTCCCGGGGAGCTCCTACAATGAGCAGTTCTTC
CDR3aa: CASSSGFPGSSYNEQFF

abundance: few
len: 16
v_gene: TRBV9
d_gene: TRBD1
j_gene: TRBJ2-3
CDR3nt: TGTGCCAGCAGCGTAAGTGGACAGGAGGGCACAGATACGCAGTATTTT
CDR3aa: CASSVSGQEGTDTQYF

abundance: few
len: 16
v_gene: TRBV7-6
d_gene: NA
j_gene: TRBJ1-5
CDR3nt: TGTGCCAGCAGCTCTAACCTAGGGGGAAGCAATCAGCCCCAGCATTTT
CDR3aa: CASSSNLGGSNQPQHF

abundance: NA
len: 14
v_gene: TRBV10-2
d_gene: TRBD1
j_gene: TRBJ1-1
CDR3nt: TGCGCCAGCAGTGCCGGACAGGAGAACACTGAAGCTTTCTTT
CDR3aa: CASSAGQENTEAFF

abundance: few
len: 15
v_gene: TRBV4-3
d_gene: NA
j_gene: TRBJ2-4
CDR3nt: TGCGCCAGCAGCCAAGATGGAGAGGCCAAAAACATTCAGTACTTC
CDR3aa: CASSQDGEAKNIQYF

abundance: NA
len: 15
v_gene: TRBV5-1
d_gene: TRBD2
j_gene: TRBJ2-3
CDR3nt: TGCGCCAGCAGCTTGTCAGGGAGGGGCGCAGATACGCAGTATTTT
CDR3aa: CASSLSGRGADTQYF

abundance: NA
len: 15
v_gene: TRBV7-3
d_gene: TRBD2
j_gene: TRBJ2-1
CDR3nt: TGTGCCAGCAGCGTTAGCGGGGGGACCTACAATGAGCAGTTCTTC
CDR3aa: CASSVSGGTYNEQFF

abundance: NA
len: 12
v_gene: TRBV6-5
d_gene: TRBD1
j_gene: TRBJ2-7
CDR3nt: TGTGCCAGCAGGACCCCGACAGGGGTGCAGTACTTC
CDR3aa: CASRTPTGVQYF

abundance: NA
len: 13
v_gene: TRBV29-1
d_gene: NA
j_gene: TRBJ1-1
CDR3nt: TGCAGCGTTGATTTGCAGGGAGACACTGAAGCTTTCTTT
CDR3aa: CSVDLQGDTEAFF

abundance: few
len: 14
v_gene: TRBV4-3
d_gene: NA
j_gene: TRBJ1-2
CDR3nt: TGCGCCAGCAGCCAAGATGGGGGGGCCTATGGCTACACCTTC
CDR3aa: CASSQDGGAYGYTF

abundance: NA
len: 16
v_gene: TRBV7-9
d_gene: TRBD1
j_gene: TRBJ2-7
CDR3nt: TGTGCCAGCCGAACGGGGGCCGGCAGGGGGCACATCGAGCAGTACTTC
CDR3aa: CASRTGAGRGHIEQYF

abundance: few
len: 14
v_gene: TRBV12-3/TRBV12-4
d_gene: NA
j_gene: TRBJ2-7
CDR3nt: TGTGCCAGCAGTTTGAGGACGGAGGGGGGCGAGCAGTACTTC
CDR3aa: CASSLRTEGGEQYF

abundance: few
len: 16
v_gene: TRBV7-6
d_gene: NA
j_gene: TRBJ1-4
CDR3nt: TGTGCCAGCAGCTTATGGGTGTCGGGAGCTAATGAAAAACTGTTTTTT
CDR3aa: CASSLWVSGANEKLFF

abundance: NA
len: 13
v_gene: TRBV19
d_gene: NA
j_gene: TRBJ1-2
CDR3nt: TGTGCCAGTAGTACGTACCCAGGAGATGGCTACACCTTC
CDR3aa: CASSTYPGDGYTF

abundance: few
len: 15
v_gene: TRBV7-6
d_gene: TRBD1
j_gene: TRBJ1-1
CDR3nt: TGTGCCAGCAGCTTAGCCCCGGACAGGGGGACTGAAGCTTTCTTT
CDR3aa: CASSLAPDRGTEAFF

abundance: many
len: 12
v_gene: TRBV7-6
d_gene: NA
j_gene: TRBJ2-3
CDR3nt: TGTGCCAGCAGCCCTGGGGGGGGCCGGCAGTATTTT
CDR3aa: CASSPGGGRQYF

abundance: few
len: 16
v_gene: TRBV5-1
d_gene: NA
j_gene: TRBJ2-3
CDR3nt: TGCGCCAGCAGCTTGGTAGTGGGGGGGCCAGGAGATACGCAGTATTTT
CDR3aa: CASSLVVGGPGDTQYF

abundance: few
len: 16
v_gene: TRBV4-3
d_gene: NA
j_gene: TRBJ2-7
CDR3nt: TGCGCCAGCAGCCAAGATGGGACAGGAGGACTAGACGAGCAGTACTTC
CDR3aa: CASSQDGTGGLDEQYF

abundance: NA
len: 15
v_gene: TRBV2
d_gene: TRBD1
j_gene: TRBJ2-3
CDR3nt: TGTGCCAGCAGTAACTCTGGACAGGGGGGGGATACGCAGTATTTT
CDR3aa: CASSNSGQGGDTQYF

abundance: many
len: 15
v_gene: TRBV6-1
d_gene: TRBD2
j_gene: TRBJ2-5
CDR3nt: TGTGCCAGCAGCCGGATAGCGGGGGAGGAAGAGACCCAGTACTTC
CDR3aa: CASSRIAGEEETQYF

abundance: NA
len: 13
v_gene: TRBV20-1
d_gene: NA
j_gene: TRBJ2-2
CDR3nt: TGCAGTGCTAGGGTCAGGGACACCGGGGAGCTGTTTTTT
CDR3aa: CSARVRDTGELFF

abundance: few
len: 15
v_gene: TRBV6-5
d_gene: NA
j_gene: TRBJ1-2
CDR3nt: TGTGCCAGCAGTTACTCGGGAAAGATTGGCTATGGCTACACCTTC
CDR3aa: CASSYSGKIGYGYTF

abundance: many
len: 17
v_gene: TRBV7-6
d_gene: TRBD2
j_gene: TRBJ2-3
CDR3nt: TGTGCCAGCAGTCCGGGACTAGCGGGAGATAGCACAGATACGCAGTATTTT
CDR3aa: CASSPGLAGDSTDTQYF

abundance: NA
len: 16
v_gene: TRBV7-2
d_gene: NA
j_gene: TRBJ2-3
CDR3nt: TGTGCCAGCAGCTTAGTGGGGCAGGGACGACCCTATACGCAGTATTTT
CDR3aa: CASSLVGQGRPYTQYF

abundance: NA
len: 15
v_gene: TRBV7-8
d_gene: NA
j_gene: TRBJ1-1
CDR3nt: TGTGCCAGCAGCCCAGGGAAGGGAGTGAACACTGAAGCTTTCTTT
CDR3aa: CASSPGKGVNTEAFF

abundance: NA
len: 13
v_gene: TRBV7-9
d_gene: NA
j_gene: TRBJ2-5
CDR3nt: TGTGCCAGCAGCCCAGACGGAAAAGAGACCCAGTACTTC
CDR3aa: CASSPDGKETQYF

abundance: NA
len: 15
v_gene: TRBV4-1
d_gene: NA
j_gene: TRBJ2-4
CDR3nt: TGCGCCAGCAGCCAAGCGGGAAGAGCCAAAAACATTCAGTACTTC
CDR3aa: CASSQAGRAKNIQYF

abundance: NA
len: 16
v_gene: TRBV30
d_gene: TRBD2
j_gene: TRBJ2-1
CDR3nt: TGTGCCTGGATCACGACTAGCGGGGCCTCCTACAATGAGCAGTTCTTC
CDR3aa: CAWITTSGASYNEQFF

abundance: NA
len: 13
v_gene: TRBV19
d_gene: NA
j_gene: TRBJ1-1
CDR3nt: TGTGCCAGTAGTATGACAGTGAACACTGAAGCTTTCTTT
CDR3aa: CASSMTVNTEAFF

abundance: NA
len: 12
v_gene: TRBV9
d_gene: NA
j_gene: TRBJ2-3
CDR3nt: TGTGCCAGCAGCTCCAAAGCTGATACGCAGTATTTT
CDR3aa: CASSSKADTQYF

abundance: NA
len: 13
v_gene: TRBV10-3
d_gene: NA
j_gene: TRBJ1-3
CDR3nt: TGTGCCACCAAGATGGGGACTGGAAACACCATATATTTT
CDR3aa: CATKMGTGNTIYF